Given below is one T cell receptor (beta chain) in context. Its specificity is unknown. TCRdb passed the RT-PCR reads through MiXCR, listing each CDR3 protein once. The table has about 570,000 distinct CDR3 sequences, over 9.5% seen once; the top ten hold 9.5% to 13%. The sample is drawn from a study of response to subunit inactivated influenza vaccine. Findings of the study overall: That few new T cells are recruited by each seasonal influenza vaccination was the authors' suggestion.

This sequence was found in a man in his fifties or sixties who received an inactivated influenza vaccine. Sequencing used PBMCs from blood, obtained on the day of vaccination.

The CDR3 coding sequence is TGTGCCATCATCCCTGGACTAGCGCCAGATACGCAGTATTTT. Its translation is CAIIPGLAPDTQYF. The V gene is TRBV7-2, the J gene TRBJ2-3; 9 nucleotides align to TRBD2. The germline V gene encodes CDR1 SGHTA and CDR2 FQGNSA. V trimming: 10 bases; J trimming: 4 bases; junction bases outside the gene matches: 9. CDR3 length: 14 residues.